These T cell receptor beta chains were read from a single sample in a study of control samples from healthy donors and cancer patients. Method: immunoSEQ multiplex PCR; TCRdb's copy keeps in-frame clones and lacks some. The data show 150,000 to 200,000 clones, around 90% seen once. The sequenced material came from blood. Receptors originate from a woman between 45 and 60 years old in good health. Both conserved end residues are part of each CDR3. A D gene is named only where the DNA matches it firmly. Clone size, where shown, is once, few, many, or a class for clones that have expanded.

D | size | J | V | CDR3 | DNA
NA | NA | TRBJ1-4 | TRBV28 | CASSLGLQRFF | TGTGCCAGCAGTTTAGGTCTCCAGCGTTTTTTT
TRBD2 | few | TRBJ2-3 | TRBV7-3 | CASSFRGGAADTQYF | TGTGCCAGCAGCTTCCGCGGGGGGGCTGCAGATACGCAGTATTTT
NA | NA | TRBJ2-2 | TRBV29-1 | CSVAEVGELFF | TGCAGCGTGGCTGAGGTCGGGGAGCTGTTTTTT
TRBD1 | NA | TRBJ1-4 | TRBV6-1 | CASSDSGGREKLFF | TGTGCCAGCAGTGATTCAGGGGGAAGGGAAAAACTGTTTTTT
NA | NA | TRBJ2-2 | TRBV28 | CASRLPGRNTGELFF | TGTGCCAGCAGGTTACCTGGGCGGAACACCGGGGAGCTGTTTTTT
TRBD1 | once | TRBJ1-1 | TRBV19 | CASHRDRVPNTEAFF | TGTGCCAGTCACCGGGACAGGGTCCCGAACACTGAAGCTTTCTTT
NA | NA | TRBJ2-3 | TRBV6-2/TRBV6-3 | CASSIPSLATSTDTQYF | TGTGCCAGCAGTATACCGAGTCTAGCGACTAGCACAGATACGCAGTATTTT
NA | once | TRBJ1-3 | TRBV6-6 | CASTSLGVSGNTIYF | TGTGCCAGCACCTCTCTGGGGGTCTCTGGAAACACCATATATTTT
NA | NA | TRBJ1-5 | TRBV6-1 | CASSEHFNQPQHF | TGTGCCAGCAGTGAACACTTCAATCAGCCCCAGCATTTT
NA | NA | TRBJ1-6 | TRBV5-5 | CASSLAWLEGMVNSPLHF | TGTGCCAGCAGCTTGGCCTGGTTGGAAGGAATGGTTAATTCACCCCTCCACTTT
NA | NA | TRBJ2-5 | TRBV5-1 | CASSSATQETQYF | TGCGCCAGCAGCTCGGCGACCCAAGAGACCCAGTACTTC
TRBD2 | NA | TRBJ2-3 | TRBV7-9 | CASSQGLAGGGWDTQYF | TGTGCCAGCAGCCAAGGACTAGCGGGGGGCGGATGGGATACGCAGTATTTT
NA | NA | TRBJ2-4 | TRBV4-3 | CASSQSGGSPENIQYF | TGCGCCAGCAGCCAATCCGGGGGCTCCCCCGAAAACATTCAGTACTTC
TRBD2 | NA | TRBJ2-1 | TRBV7-2 | CASSFLFLGGREQFF | TGTGCCAGCAGCTTTTTGTTTTTGGGCGGGAGGGAGCAGTTCTTC
NA | NA | TRBJ2-3 | TRBV10-3 | CAISGQGTDTQYF | TGTGCCATCAGCGGGCAGGGCACAGATACGCAGTATTTT
NA | NA | TRBJ1-1 | TRBV7-2 | CASSLVPGVTEAFF | TGTGCCAGCAGCTTAGTTCCCGGGGTTACTGAAGCTTTCTTT
NA | NA | TRBJ2-2 | TRBV6-6 | CASSYKGGERELFF | TGTGCCAGCTCTTACAAGGGCGGAGAAAGGGAGCTGTTTTTT
NA | NA | TRBJ2-5 | TRBV5-4 | CASSLAGWETQYF | TGTGCCAGCAGCTTGGCGGGATGGGAGACCCAGTACTTC
TRBD2 | NA | TRBJ2-3 | TRBV24-1 | CATSDLDWAGATDTQYF | TGTGCCACCAGTGACCTTGACTGGGCGGGAGCAACAGATACGCAGTATTTT
TRBD1 | once | TRBJ1-1 | TRBV18 | CASSPGQASSRAFF | TGTGCCAGCTCACCGGGACAGGCCAGTAGTCGAGCTTTCTTT
NA | NA | TRBJ1-2 | TRBV29-1 | CSALRGDGYTF | TGCAGCGCCCTTAGGGGGGATGGCTACACCTTC
TRBD2 | NA | TRBJ2-2 | TRBV4-3 | CASSQASTSAGELFF | TGCGCCAGCAGCCAAGCGAGTACTAGCGCCGGGGAGCTGTTTTTT
TRBD2 | NA | TRBJ2-1 | TRBV7-2 | CASSPTAGVWNEQFF | TGTGCCAGCAGCCCAACGGCGGGAGTTTGGAATGAGCAGTTCTTC
NA | NA | TRBJ1-1 | TRBV7-2 | CASSSLGVMNTEAFF | TGTGCCAGCAGCTCTCTCGGGGTCATGAACACTGAAGCTTTCTTT
TRBD1 | NA | TRBJ1-2 | TRBV10-3 | CAINPTGNGGYTF | TGTGCCATCAACCCGACAGGGAATGGTGGCTACACCTTC
TRBD1 | NA | TRBJ1-2 | TRBV6-5 | CASTQGWDRGSYTF | TGTGCCAGCACCCAAGGGTGGGACAGGGGTAGCTACACCTTC
TRBD2 | NA | TRBJ2-7 | TRBV6-2/TRBV6-3 | CASSYEASAGPSYEQYF | TGTGCCAGCAGTTACGAGGCCTCAGCGGGGCCCTCCTACGAGCAGTACTTC
NA | NA | TRBJ2-5 | TRBV5-1 | CASSLYQETQYF | TGCGCCAGCAGCTTGTACCAAGAGACCCAGTACTTC
TRBD1 | NA | TRBJ1-2 | TRBV27 | CASSLRTGASMGGYTF | TGTGCCAGCAGTTTGCGGACAGGGGCTTCAATGGGTGGCTACACCTTC
NA | NA | TRBJ2-7 | TRBV9 | CASSRTGEHYEQYF | TGTGCCAGCAGCCGAACGGGGGAACACTACGAGCAGTACTTC
NA | NA | TRBJ2-7 | TRBV5-4 | CASSFSGRGRYEQYF | TGTGCCAGCAGCTTTTCTGGCAGGGGAAGGTACGAGCAGTACTTC
NA | NA | TRBJ1-2 | TRBV6-2/TRBV6-3 | CASSYQEIGGYTF | TGTGCCAGCAGTTATCAGGAAATAGGTGGCTACACCTTC
NA | NA | TRBJ1-4 | TRBV6-6 | CASSPGRGNEKLFF | TGTGCCAGCAGCCCCGGGAGGGGGAATGAAAAACTGTTTTTT
NA | NA | TRBJ2-7 | TRBV19 | CASSIGGRFYEQYF | TGTGCCAGTAGTATCGGGGGGCGTTTCTACGAGCAGTACTTC
NA | NA | TRBJ1-5 | TRBV4-3 | CASSQEGAGVQPQHF | TGCGCCAGCAGCCAAGAGGGGGCAGGGGTTCAGCCCCAGCATTTT
NA | NA | TRBJ1-3 | TRBV29-1 | CSVEDPSGVPSGNTIYF | TGCAGCGTTGAAGATCCGTCAGGGGTTCCTTCTGGAAACACCATATATTTT
NA | NA | TRBJ1-1 | TRBV12-3/TRBV12-4 | CASSLFSQGQAFF | TGTGCCAGCAGTTTATTTTCGCAGGGCCAAGCTTTCTTT
NA | NA | TRBJ1-5 | TRBV15 | CATRQLNQPQHF | TGTGCCACCCGGCAGCTAAATCAGCCCCAGCATTTT
NA | NA | TRBJ1-1 | TRBV7-2 | CASSRNRVNTEAFF | TGTGCCAGCAGCAGGAACAGGGTGAACACTGAAGCTTTCTTT
NA | once | TRBJ1-2 | TRBV4-3 | CASSQVIGGAGGYTF | TGCGCCAGCAGCCAAGTGATCGGGGGGGCTGGTGGCTACACCTTC
NA | NA | TRBJ1-5 | TRBV24-1 | CATSDFDWQPQHF | TGTGCCACCAGTGATTTCGATTGGCAGCCCCAGCATTTT
TRBD1 | NA | TRBJ2-1 | TRBV28 | CASSYGTVLTFSNEQFF | TGTGCCAGCAGCTATGGGACAGTATTAACCTTTTCCAATGAGCAGTTCTTC
NA | few | TRBJ1-1 | TRBV7-2 | CASSLELGRNTEAFF | TGTGCCAGCAGCTTAGAGTTAGGGCGGAACACTGAAGCTTTCTTT
NA | NA | TRBJ1-5 | TRBV4-2 | CASSWTPDQPQHF | TGTGCCAGCAGCTGGACACCCGATCAGCCCCAGCATTTT